These 25 T cell receptor beta chains originate from one sample sequenced in a study of T cell responses to AZD1222 COVID-19 vaccine. Measured with immunoSEQ multiplex PCR; TCRdb has only the in-frame clones, and not every one. The data contain around 150,000 clones, 90% to 95% of them singletons. This specimen consisted of peripheral blood, obtained 28 days after the second AZD1222 dose. The receptors shown here come from an adult who received the AZD1222 COVID-19 vaccine.

The chain links TRBV6-2 or TRBV6-3 to TRBJ1-1, with D possibly matching TRBD1 (6 bases). The ends were cut back, 4 bases at V and 0 bases at J, with 6 bases in the middle. Germline CDR1 is MNHEY and CDR2 is SVGEGT. CDR3 size: 13 residues. CDR3 protein: CASSWGLNTEAFF. The CDR3 DNA is TGTGCCAGCAGTTGGGGGCTGAACACTGAAGCTTTCTTT.

The V call is TRBV10-3, the J call TRBJ1-4; D remains ambiguous. Trimming took off 5 bases at V and 8 bases at J, with 9 bases between the two ends. The length of the CDR3 is 12 residues. Germline CDR1 and CDR2: ENHRY and SYGVKD. CDR3 in amino acids: CAISIKGEKLFF. DNA of the CDR3: TGTGCCATCAGTATCAAGGGAGAAAAACTGTTTTTT.

The rearrangement uses TRBV24-1 and TRBJ2-7, with D uncertain. The CDR3 covers 14 residues. Trimming took off 1 base at V and 2 bases at J, with 8 bases between the two ends. CDR1 is KGHDR, CDR2 SFDVKD, per germline. This CDR3 reads CATSDFQSPYEQYF. CDR3 DNA: TGTGCCACCAGTGATTTTCAATCCCCCTACGAGCAGTACTTC.

The J gene is TRBJ2-5, the V gene TRBV30; D call uncertain. Between the trimmed V and J ends, which lost 2 bases and 4 bases, there was a span of 8 bases. This CDR3 is 12 amino acids long. The V gene's germline CDR1 is GTSNPN and CDR2 SVGIG (reference sequence). CDR3 DNA sequence: TGTGCCTGGAGTTTATTAGGAGAGACCCAGTACTTC. Its protein is CAWSLLGETQYF.

The gene calls are TRBV4-1 and TRBJ2-3; D is perhaps TRBD1 or TRBD2 (6 bases each). The CDR3 consists of 18 residues. CDR1 is MGHRA, CDR2 YSYEKL, per germline. The V gene lost 1 base and the J gene lost 3 bases, with 20 bases spanning the gap. In DNA, the CDR3 is TGCGCCAGCAGCCAAGGTTTAGGGGGTTCCCGGGGGACAGATACGCAGTATTTT. Protein product: CASSQGLGGSRGTDTQYF.

The gene calls are TRBV10-2 and TRBJ2-1; D perhaps matches TRBD2 (5 bases). The CDR3 contains 11 residues. Between the trimmed V and J ends, which lost 5 bases and 8 bases, there was a span of 7 bases. Germline values: CDR1 WSHSY, CDR2 SAAADI. The CDR3 loop reads CASSSGHEQFF. CDR3 DNA sequence: TGCGCCAGCAGTAGCGGACATGAGCAGTTCTTC.

This chain uses TRBV4-3 with TRBJ1-1; possibly TRBD1 for D (6 bases). Trimming stripped 1 base from V and 5 bases from J, with 11 bases between. The CDR3 length is 14 residues. Per the germline V gene, CDR1 is LGHNA and CDR2 is YSLEER. CDR3 coding DNA: TGCGCCAGCAGCCAAGGCACAGGGAGGACTGAAGCTTTCTTT. Protein: CASSQGTGRTEAFF.

The chain carries TRBV15 and TRBJ1-1; 7 bases are shared with TRBD1. The CDR3 totals 14 residues. The germline CDR1 and CDR2 sequences are LNHNV and YYDKDF (reference sequence). Unmatched junction bases numbered 9, after V lost 8 bases and J lost 3 bases. DNA for the CDR3: TGTGCCACCTCTTCGACAGGGATGGACACTGAAGCTTTCTTT. This sequence encodes CATSSTGMDTEAFF.

This chain connects TRBV6-6 to TRBJ1-1, with 9 bases aligning to TRBD1. The CDR3 loop spans 15 amino acids. Germline V gene sequence: CDR1 MNHNY, CDR2 SVGAGI (reference sequence). After removal of 3 bases from V and 5 bases from J, the junction contained 7 bases not matched to a gene. CDR3 coding DNA: TGTGCCAGCAGTTATCTTGGGACAGGGCAAACTGAAGCTTTCTTT. This sequence encodes CASSYLGTGQTEAFF.

This clone was found once. The chain couples TRBV11-1 to TRBJ2-7; 12 bases are a match to TRBD2. V was clipped by 4 bases and J by 4 bases; unmatched bases: 2. This CDR3 is 14 amino acids long. Germline values: CDR1 SGHAT, CDR2 FQDESV (reference sequence). For the CDR3, the DNA is TGTGCCAGCAGCTCTCTAGCGGGAGGGTACGAGCAGTACTTC. It specifies CASSSLAGGYEQYF. The full variable domain, completed using reference TRBV11-1 and TRBJ2-7, is EAEVAQSPRYKITEKSQAVAFWCDPISGHATLYWYRQILGQGPELLVQFQDESVVDDSQLPKDRFSAERLKGVDSTLKIQPAELGDSAMYLCASSSLAGGYEQYFGPGTRLTVT.

This sequence joins TRBV6-2 or TRBV6-3 and TRBJ1-5; D uncertain. Trimming cost V 1 base and J 8 bases, with 24 bases left between them. This CDR3 has 18 residues. CDR1 is MNHEY, CDR2 SVGEGT, per germline. Written as DNA, the CDR3 is TGTGCCAGCAGTTACTTTTCGGGAGAGTATGTGGGAAGGGAGCCCCAGCATTTT. Amino acids: CASSYFSGEYVGREPQHF.

This clone has a single count. V usage is TRBV12-3 or TRBV12-4 and J usage is TRBJ1-2; no clear D. The length of the CDR3 is 11 residues. V was shortened by 7 bases and J by 7 bases, with 10 bases between the two germline ends. This CDR3 is CASKLGSGYTF. DNA of the CDR3: TGTGCCAGCAAGCTGGGCTCTGGCTACACCTTC.

The rearrangement links TRBV6-5 to TRBJ1-2; TRBD1 might be the D (6 bases). The CDR3 covers 12 residues. Per germline, CDR1 MNHEY and CDR2 SVGAGI. Between the trimmed V and J ends, which lost 5 bases and 7 bases, there was a span of 11 bases. The CDR3 spells CASSLQGGGYTF. Here the CDR3 DNA reads TGTGCCAGCAGTCTACAGGGAGGTGGCTACACCTTC.

The genes are TRBV2 and TRBJ2-7; TRBD1 is a possible D gene (6 bases). V was pared by 5 bases and J by 2 bases, with 10 bases between. The CDR3 is made up of 13 amino acids. Germline CDR1 and CDR2: SNHLY and FYNNEI. The CDR3, as DNA: TGTGCCAGCAGTTGGGACAACGCCTACGAGCAGTACTTC. This encodes CASSWDNAYEQYF. Drawing the rest from reference TRBV2 and TRBJ2-7, the complete variable domain is EPEVTQTPSHQVTQMGQEVILRCVPISNHLYFYWYRQILGQKVEFLVSFYNNEISEKSEIFDDQFSVERPDGSNFTLKIRSTKLEDSAMYFCASSWDNAYEQYFGPGTRLTVT.

This chain links TRBV4-1 with TRBJ1-2, with no clear D. V was trimmed by 0 bases and J by 2 bases, leaving 10 bases between them. Germline-derived CDR1 and CDR2 are MGHRA and YSYEKL. The CDR3 totals 15 residues. The CDR3 region has the DNA TGCGCCAGCAGCCAAGATAGGAGAGGAAACTATGGCTACACCTTC. Translation: CASSQDRRGNYGYTF.

V is TRBV7-2 and J is TRBJ2-7; D is perhaps TRBD2 (5 bases). Germline lookup yields CDR1 SGHTA and CDR2 FQGNSA. The CDR3 length is 15 residues. Trimming took 0 bases from V and 4 from J, leaving 13 bases between them. The CDR3: CASSLAFGVVYEQYF. In nucleotides, the CDR3 is TGTGCCAGCAGCTTAGCGTTCGGGGTTGTGTACGAGCAGTACTTC.

V and J are TRBV21-1 and TRBJ1-1. TRBV21-1 is described as a pseudogene. This CDR3 comprises 12 residues. The CDR3 DNA reads TGTGCCAGCGACCTGGGAAACACTGAAGCTTTCTTT. It codes for CASDLGNTEAFF.

V gene TRBV5-1 combines with J gene TRBJ2-2; TRBD1 matches at 11 bases. The CDR3 extends over 16 amino acids. The V segment lost 2 bases and the J segment 6 bases; nucleotides outside the gene matches: 6. Germline V gene lookup returns CDR1 SGHRS and CDR2 YFSETQ. The CDR3 DNA reads TGCGCCAGCAGCTTAGCCGGACAGGGGGCGCCCGGGGAGCTGTTTTTT. The encoded protein is CASSLAGQGAPGELFF.

This chain uses TRBV7-2 with TRBJ2-7; tentative D call: TRBD1 (5 bases). The CDR3 is 14 residues long. V was shortened by 1 base and J by 2 bases, with 9 bases between the two germline ends. Per the germline V gene, CDR1 is SGHTA and CDR2 is FQGNSA. CDR3 nucleotides: TGTGCCAGCAGCTTAGGCGACAGACCCTACGAGCAGTACTTC. This gives the protein CASSLGDRPYEQYF.

V gene TRBV29-1 combines with J gene TRBJ1-2; 8 positions match TRBD1. After removal of 5 bases from V and 4 bases from J, the junction contained 3 bases not matched to a gene. CDR3 length equals 12 residues. Germline CDR1 and CDR2: SQVTM and ANQGSEA. CDR3: CSVQGASYGYTF. CDR3 bases: TGCAGCGTTCAGGGGGCGAGCTATGGCTACACCTTC.

The chain combines TRBV5-1 with TRBJ2-2; 9 bases map to TRBD2. The CDR3 is made up of 16 amino acids. Germline CDR1 SGHRS, CDR2 YFSETQ. The V gene end was trimmed by 6 bases and the J gene end by 5 bases; junction bases not matched to a gene: 11. CDR3 sequence (DNA): TGCGCCAGCACCTCGGAAGGCGGGAGGGTGACCGGGGAGCTGTTTTTT. Its translation is CASTSEGGRVTGELFF.

Remarks on this clone: Other nucleotide sequences from this sample produce the same CDR3. The chain couples TRBV5-4 to TRBJ1-2; D unresolved. The CDR3 runs to 13 residues. The germline V and J ends were trimmed by 0 bases and 2 bases, with 5 bases remaining between them. Germline V gene lookup returns CDR1 SGHNT and CDR2 YYREEE (reference sequence). The CDR3 is CASSLAGNYGYTF. Written as DNA, the CDR3 is TGTGCCAGCAGCTTGGCTGGGAACTATGGCTACACCTTC.

The V and J genes are TRBV5-4 and TRBJ1-6; D is undetermined. From germline, CDR1 is SGHNT and CDR2 YYREEE (reference sequence). Trimming shortened V by 0 bases and J by 10 bases, and 20 bases separated the two germline ends. The CDR3 loop spans 17 amino acids. CDR3 region: CASSLAGGRSSRSPLHF. The CDR3 coding sequence is TGTGCCAGCAGCTTGGCTGGCGGTAGAAGCTCGAGGTCACCCCTCCACTTT.

The chain employs TRBV3-1 (or the pseudogene TRBV3-2) and TRBJ2-1; D assignment may be TRBD1 or TRBD2 (5 bases each). From germline, CDR1 is LGHDT and CDR2 YNNKEL (reference sequence). The CDR3 runs 19 residues. V lost 2 bases and J lost 6, with 26 bases in between. CDR3 sequence reads: CASSQNFYHRDPNSNEQFF. CDR3 bases: TGTGCCAGCAGCCAAAATTTTTATCACCGGGACCCAAACAGCAATGAGCAGTTCTTC.

The chain employs TRBV5-1 and TRBJ2-5, with D maybe TRBD2 (5 bases). The V gene lost 5 bases and the J gene lost 5 bases, with 16 bases spanning the gap. The germline gives CDR1 SGHRS, CDR2 YFSETQ. The CDR3 totals 14 residues. DNA for the CDR3: TGCGCCAGCAGACCCGCGGGTCCAAAGGAGACCCAGTACTTC. Translation: CASRPAGPKETQYF.